Listed here is a single T cell receptor (beta chain). The study ran its PCR with 60 Vbeta and 13 Jbeta primers. TCRdb keeps only in-frame clones here, not all; method: immunoSEQ multiplex PCR. In the table there are some 130,000 clones, roughly 80% of which are singletons. The data stem from a study of cytomegalovirus exposure and HLA in healthy donors. V was clipped by 8 bases and J by 0 bases, with 7 bases between them. The CDR3 extends over 13 amino acids. Germline V CDR1 and CDR2: MNHNS, SASEGT. The receptor's source is a man aged 25-45 years in good health and CMV-seronegative. Sample: PBMCs. V is TRBV6-1 and J is TRBJ2-2, with a possible D match to TRBD2 (5 bases). The DNA of the CDR3 is TGTGCCAGCTCGGGGTCGAACACCGGGGAGCTGTTTTTT. Protein product: CASSGSNTGELFF.